The 14 T cell receptor beta chains presented below share a single source sample, sequenced in a study of blood T cells in healthy people across ages (dated by TCRdb to between 2014 and 2017). Receptors were amplified or captured by 5' RACE. These reads were obtained on an Illumina HiSeq 2500. A second PCR of about 6 to 11 cycles was run with a J-beta primer mix and a sample-barcoded 5' primer. The public sequencing data were trimmed at Q25 with fastp and processed into clonotypes with MiXCR by TCRdb, which kept only in-frame beta chains. Entries are consolidated by CDR3 protein sequence, retaining the most common genes and DNA. Within this sample are around 1.5 million distinct CDR3 sequences, with approximately 38% of them counted one time only. The ten largest clones add up to roughly 7.7% of the sample. The sample comprised blood. Every receptor here comes from a young woman in good health.

The V call is TRBV27, the J call TRBJ1-1; the match to TRBD1 covers 7 bases. The germline V gene encodes CDR1 MNHEY and CDR2 SMNVEV (reference sequence). J lost 1 base, V lost 7 bases, and 6 bases had no gene match. The CDR3 has 14 amino acids. The CDR3 sequence is CASNRQGANTEAFF. For the CDR3, the DNA is TGTGCCAGCAACCGACAGGGTGCGAACACTGAAGCTTTCTTT.

This rearrangement joins TRBV5-1 to TRBJ2-4; tentatively, D is TRBD1 or TRBD2 (5 bases each). Looked up from germline, CDR1 is SGHRS and CDR2 is YFSETQ. The CDR3 covers 13 residues. Trimming stripped 4 bases from V and 13 bases from J, with 18 bases between. CDR3 nucleotide sequence: TGCGCCAGCAGCCCGCAGGGAGACAATGAGCAGTACTTC. It codes for CASSPQGDNEQYF.

This clonotype was recorded a few times. This sequence joins TRBV20-1 and TRBJ1-4, with D perhaps TRBD1 (6 bases). The germline CDR1 and CDR2 sequences are DFQATT and SNEGSKA (reference sequence). The V gene lost 6 bases and the J gene lost 8 bases, with 16 bases spanning the gap. The CDR3 consists of 13 residues. The CDR3 sequence is CSAPPGAGEKLFF. The DNA for the CDR3 is TGCAGTGCCCCCCCGGGGGCGGGGGAAAAACTGTTTTTT.

The V gene is TRBV24-1, the J gene TRBJ1-5; D is unresolved. Trimming shortened V by 9 bases and J by 7 bases, and 6 bases separated the two germline ends. This CDR3 contains 10 residues. Germline CDR1 and CDR2: KGHDR and SFDVKD. Here the CDR3 reads CATLTQPQHF. CDR3 coding DNA: TGTGCCACCTTGACCCAGCCCCAGCATTTT.

The chain joins TRBV28 to TRBJ2-7; D is possibly TRBD1 or TRBD2 (6 bases each). Trimming shortened V by 6 bases and J by 4 bases, and 16 bases separated the two germline ends. The length of the CDR3 is 14 residues. The V gene's germline CDR1 is MDHEN and CDR2 SYDVKM. The CDR3 bases are TGTGCCAGCAGCTCAATTACAGGGAGGTACGAGCAGTACTTC. Translation gives CASSSITGRYEQYF.

The CDR3: CASSLYLAKSYEQYF. Here the CDR3 DNA reads TGTGCCAGCAGTTTATATCTAGCAAAGTCCTACGAGCAGTACTTC. The genes are TRBV28 and TRBJ2-7; tentatively, D is TRBD2 (5 bases). Germline loops: CDR1 MDHEN, CDR2 SYDVKM. The CDR3 covers 15 residues. V was clipped by 1 base and J by 1 base, with 11 bases between them.

V is TRBV5-6 and J is TRBJ2-3, with TRBD2 identical over 8 bases. Per the germline V gene, CDR1 is SGHDT and CDR2 is YYEEEE. Trimming at V came to 4 bases and at J to 3 bases, leaving 13 bases not matched to a gene. This CDR3 has 17 amino acids. CDR3 in DNA: TGTGCCAGCAGCCCGAACTATAGCGGGGCGGGGACAGATACGCAGTATTTT. Amino acids: CASSPNYSGAGTDTQYF.

The gene calls are TRBV28 and TRBJ2-5; D is unresolved. Germline CDR1 and CDR2: MDHEN and SYDVKM. Trimming removed 2 bases from V and 13 bases from J, with 14 bases in between. The CDR3 extends over 12 amino acids. The CDR3 is CASSLTAGLLYF. The CDR3 region has the DNA TGTGCCAGCAGTTTAACGGCAGGTTTACTGTACTTC.

This sequence joins TRBV29-1 and TRBJ2-1; D is possibly TRBD1 or TRBD2 (5 bases each). Germline values: CDR1 SQVTM, CDR2 ANQGSEA. Trimming removed 6 bases from V and 11 bases from J, with 26 bases in between. There are 15 residues in the CDR3. In nucleotides, the CDR3 is TGCAGCGTGGTACCCACTAGGAAGGGACCAGTCCAGCAGTTCTTC. Protein: CSVVPTRKGPVQQFF.

The sample holds a few counts of this clonotype. The rearrangement uses TRBV12-3 or TRBV12-4 and TRBJ1-2; no clear D gene. Trimming removed 6 bases from V and 6 bases from J, with 5 bases in between. The CDR3 has 10 residues. This CDR3 reads CASSRNGYTF. The CDR3 nucleotides are TGTGCCAGCAGCAGAAATGGCTACACCTTC.

The sample holds a few counts of this clonotype. V is TRBV9 and J is TRBJ2-7; 10 bases fit TRBD2. From germline, CDR1 is SGDLS and CDR2 YYNGEE. After removal of 3 bases from V and 2 bases from J, the junction contained 8 bases not matched to a gene. The CDR3 consists of 16 residues. Written as DNA, the CDR3 is TGTGCCAGCAGCGAAAGTAAAGCGGGGGGGCCCTACGAGCAGTACTTC. It is translated as CASSESKAGGPYEQYF.

The genes are TRBV6-2 or TRBV6-3 and TRBJ2-3, with 11 bases that match TRBD1. From germline, CDR1 is MNHEY and CDR2 SVGEGT. The CDR3 is 17 residues long. J was trimmed by 6 bases and V by 2 bases; bases with no gene match: 10. CDR3 sequence: CASSYVVGQGAQDTQYF. In DNA form, the CDR3 reads TGTGCCAGCAGTTACGTCGTTGGACAGGGGGCGCAGGATACGCAGTATTTT.

The V call is TRBV3-1, the J call TRBJ2-3; 11 bases align to TRBD2. V gave up 0 bases and J gave up 6 bases; unmatched junction bases: 8. This CDR3 has 17 amino acids. Germline assignment: CDR1 LGHDT and CDR2 YNNKEL (reference sequence). The CDR3 nucleotides read TGTGCCAGCAGCCAAGATTTAACTAGCGGGAGCTTGGATACGCAGTATTTT. Amino acids: CASSQDLTSGSLDTQYF.

The V gene is TRBV4-1, the J gene TRBJ1-6, with D perhaps TRBD1 (5 bases). V lost 0 bases to trimming and J lost 11 bases, with 17 bases between them. Germline V gene sequence: CDR1 MGHRA, CDR2 YSYEKL. CDR3 size: 16 residues. The CDR3 is CASSQEGDRRTAPLHF. CDR3 DNA: TGCGCCAGCAGCCAAGAGGGGGACCGAAGAACGGCACCCCTCCACTTT.